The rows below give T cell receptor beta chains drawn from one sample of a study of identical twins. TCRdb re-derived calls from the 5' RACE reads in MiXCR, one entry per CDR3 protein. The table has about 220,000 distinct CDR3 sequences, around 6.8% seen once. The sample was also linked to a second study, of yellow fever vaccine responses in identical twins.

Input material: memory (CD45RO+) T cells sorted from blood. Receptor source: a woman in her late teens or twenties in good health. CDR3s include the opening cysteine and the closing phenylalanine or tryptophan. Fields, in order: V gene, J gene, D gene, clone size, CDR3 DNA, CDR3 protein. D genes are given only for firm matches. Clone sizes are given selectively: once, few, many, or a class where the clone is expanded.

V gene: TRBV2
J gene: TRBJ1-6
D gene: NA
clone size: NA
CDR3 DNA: TGTGCCAGCAGTGTTAGGGCCAATTCACCCCTCCACTTT
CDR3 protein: CASSVRANSPLHF

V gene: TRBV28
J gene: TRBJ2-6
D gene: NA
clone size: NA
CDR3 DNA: TGTGCCAGCAGTTTAGTCTTAGAGGGGCAGCTCTCTGGGGCCAACGTCCTGACTTTC
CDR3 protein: CASSLVLEGQLSGANVLTF

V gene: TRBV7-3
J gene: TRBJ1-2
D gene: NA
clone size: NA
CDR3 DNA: TGTGCCAGCAGCCCAACGGCAGAGACTGGCTACACCTTC
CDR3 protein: CASSPTAETGYTF

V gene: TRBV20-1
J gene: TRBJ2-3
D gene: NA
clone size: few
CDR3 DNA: TGCAGTGCCCCCTCCAGATTGGAAGGCACAGATACGCAGTATTTT
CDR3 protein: CSAPSRLEGTDTQYF

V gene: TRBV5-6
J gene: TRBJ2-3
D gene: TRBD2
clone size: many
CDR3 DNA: TGTGCCAGCAGCTTGACTAGCGGGTTCACAGATACGCAGTATTTT
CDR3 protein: CASSLTSGFTDTQYF

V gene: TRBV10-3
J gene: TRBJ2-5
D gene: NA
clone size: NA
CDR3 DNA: TGTGCCATCAGTAAAGGGGGTACCCAAGAGACCCAGTACTTC
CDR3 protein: CAISKGGTQETQYF

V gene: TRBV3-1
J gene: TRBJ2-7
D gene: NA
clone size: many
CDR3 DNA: TGTGCCAGCAGGAGGGGGGGCCTCTCCTACGAGCAGTACTTC
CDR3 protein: CASRRGGLSYEQYF

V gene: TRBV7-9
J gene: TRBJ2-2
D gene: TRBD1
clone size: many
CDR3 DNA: TGTGCCAGCAGCTCAACAGGGGAAACCGGGGAGCTGTTTTTT
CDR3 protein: CASSSTGETGELFF

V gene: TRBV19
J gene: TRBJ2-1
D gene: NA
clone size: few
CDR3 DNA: TGTGCCAGTAGTATAAATACAGGGTACAATGAGCAGTTCTTC
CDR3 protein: CASSINTGYNEQFF

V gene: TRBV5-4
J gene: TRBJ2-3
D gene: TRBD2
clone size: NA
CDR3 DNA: TGTGCCAGCAGCTTGCTCGGGGGGGGGAATACGCAGTATTTT
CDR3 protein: CASSLLGGGNTQYF

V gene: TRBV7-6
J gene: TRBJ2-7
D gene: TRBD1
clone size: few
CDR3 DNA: TGTGCCAGCAGCTGGGGCCAGGACAGGGAGAGGTACGAGCAGTACTTC
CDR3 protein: CASSWGQDRERYEQYF

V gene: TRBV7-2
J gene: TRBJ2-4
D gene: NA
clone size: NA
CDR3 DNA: TGTGCCAGCAGCTTAGGGGGGTTAGAAAACATTCAGTACTTC
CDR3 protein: CASSLGGLENIQYF

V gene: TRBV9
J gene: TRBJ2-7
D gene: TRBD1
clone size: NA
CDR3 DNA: TGTGCCAGCAGCGTAGGGCTTTTGGGACAGGGGACCTACGAGCAGTACTTC
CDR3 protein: CASSVGLLGQGTYEQYF

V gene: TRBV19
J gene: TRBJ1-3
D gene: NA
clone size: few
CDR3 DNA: TGTGCCAGTAGCGGACTGCAGGGTTTCGGAAACACCATATATTTT
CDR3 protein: CASSGLQGFGNTIYF

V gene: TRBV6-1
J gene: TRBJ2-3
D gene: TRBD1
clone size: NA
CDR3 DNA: TGTGCCAGCAGTGAAGCATGGACAGGGTCAGATACGCAGTATTTT
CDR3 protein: CASSEAWTGSDTQYF

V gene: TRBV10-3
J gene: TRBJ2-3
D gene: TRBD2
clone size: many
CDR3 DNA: TGTGCCATACGGACTAGCGCCACAGATACGCAGTATTTT
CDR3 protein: CAIRTSATDTQYF

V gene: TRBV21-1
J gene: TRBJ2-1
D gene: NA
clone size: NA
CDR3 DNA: TGTGCCAGCAGCAAAGTGGGGCGGGGCGGGGGGGCTTTCGACAATGAGCAGTTCTTC
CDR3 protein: CASSKVGRGGGAFDNEQFF

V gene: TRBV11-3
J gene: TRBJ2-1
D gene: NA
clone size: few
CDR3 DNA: TGTGCCAGCAGCAAGGTCATAGGGAATGAGCAGTTCTTC
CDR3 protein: CASSKVIGNEQFF

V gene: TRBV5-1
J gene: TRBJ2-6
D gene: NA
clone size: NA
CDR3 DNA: TGCGCCAGCAGCTTGGGGGGCTTAGCTGGGGCCAACGTCCTGACTTTC
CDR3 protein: CASSLGGLAGANVLTF

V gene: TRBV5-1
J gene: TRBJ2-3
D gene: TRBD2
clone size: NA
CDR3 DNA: TGCGCCAGCAGCTTTAGCGGGGATAAGGCAGATACGCAGTATTTT
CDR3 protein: CASSFSGDKADTQYF

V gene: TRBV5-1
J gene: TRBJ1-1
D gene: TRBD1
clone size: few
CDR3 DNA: TGCGCCAGCAGCTTGCGGACAGGGGGGACAGACACTGAAGCTTTCTTT
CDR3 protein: CASSLRTGGTDTEAFF

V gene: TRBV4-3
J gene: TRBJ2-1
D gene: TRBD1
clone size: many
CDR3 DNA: TGCGCCAGCAGCCAAGAGTGGGACAGTTACAATGAGCAGTTCTTC
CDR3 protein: CASSQEWDSYNEQFF

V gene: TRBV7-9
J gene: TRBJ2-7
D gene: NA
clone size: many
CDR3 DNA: TGTGCCAGCAGCTTAATGGAAGAGCAGTACTTC
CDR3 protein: CASSLMEEQYF

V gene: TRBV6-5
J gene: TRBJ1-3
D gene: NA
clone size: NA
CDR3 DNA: TGTGCCAGCAGTTACTCATGGGGAAACACCATATATTTT
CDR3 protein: CASSYSWGNTIYF

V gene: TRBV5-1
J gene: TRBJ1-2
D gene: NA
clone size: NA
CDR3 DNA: TGCGCCAGCAGCCTAACAGGGACCCAAGGTGGCTACACCTTC
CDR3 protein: CASSLTGTQGGYTF

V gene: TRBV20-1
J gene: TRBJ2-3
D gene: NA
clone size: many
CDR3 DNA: TGCAGTGCCCGCCGACTCCGAGGGGCAGATACGCAGTATTTT
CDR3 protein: CSARRLRGADTQYF

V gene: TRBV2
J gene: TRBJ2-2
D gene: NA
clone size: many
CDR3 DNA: TGTGCCAGCAGGTCCGATGGGGCCACCGGGGAGCTGTTTTTT
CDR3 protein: CASRSDGATGELFF

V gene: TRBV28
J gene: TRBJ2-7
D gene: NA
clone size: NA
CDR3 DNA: TGTGCCAGCAGTTTGTACAGCGGCGAGCAGTACTTC
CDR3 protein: CASSLYSGEQYF

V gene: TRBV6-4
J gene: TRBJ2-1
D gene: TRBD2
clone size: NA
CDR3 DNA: TGTGCCAGCAGTGATTCCGGGACTAGCGGGAGCGATGAGCAGTTCTTC
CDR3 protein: CASSDSGTSGSDEQFF

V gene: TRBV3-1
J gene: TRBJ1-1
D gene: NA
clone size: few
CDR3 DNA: TGTGCCAGCAGCCCCTCCGTGGAGGGCCTGGGTAGAGAAGCTTTCTTT
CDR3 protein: CASSPSVEGLGREAFF

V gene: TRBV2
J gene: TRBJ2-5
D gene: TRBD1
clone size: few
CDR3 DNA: TGTGCCAGCAGAGACAACAGGGGGGAGACCCAGTACTTC
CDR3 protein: CASRDNRGETQYF

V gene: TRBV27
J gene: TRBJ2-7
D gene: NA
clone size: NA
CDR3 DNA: TGTGCCAGCAGTCCCCTACCCCCGGACCCAGGTACCTACGAGCAGTACTTC
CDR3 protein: CASSPLPPDPGTYEQYF

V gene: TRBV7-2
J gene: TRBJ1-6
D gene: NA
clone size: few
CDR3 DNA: TGTGCCAGCAGCTTCGGGGATTCACCCCTCCACTTT
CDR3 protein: CASSFGDSPLHF

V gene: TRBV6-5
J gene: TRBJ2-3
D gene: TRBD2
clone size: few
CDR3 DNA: TGTGCCAGCAGTTACGTACTAGCGGATACGCAGTATTTT
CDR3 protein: CASSYVLADTQYF

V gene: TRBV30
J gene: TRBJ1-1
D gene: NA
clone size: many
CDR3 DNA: TGTGCCCAGGGAGAATCTGAAGCTTTCTTT
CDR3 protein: CAQGESEAFF

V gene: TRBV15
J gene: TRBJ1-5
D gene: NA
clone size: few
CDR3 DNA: TGTGCCACCAGCAGGGGTGATGTGGATCAGCCCCAGCATTTT
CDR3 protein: CATSRGDVDQPQHF

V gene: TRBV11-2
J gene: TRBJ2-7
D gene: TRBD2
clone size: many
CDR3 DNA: TGTGCCAGCATCCCCCCGGGGGGGCTCGAGCAGTACTTC
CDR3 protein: CASIPPGGLEQYF

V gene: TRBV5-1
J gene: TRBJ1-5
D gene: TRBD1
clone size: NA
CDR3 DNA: TGCGCCAGCAGCTTGGGGGACAGGGTAAATCAGCCCCAGCATTTT
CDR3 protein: CASSLGDRVNQPQHF

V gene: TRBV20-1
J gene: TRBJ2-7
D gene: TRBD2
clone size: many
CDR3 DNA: TGCAGTGCTAGGGTTTCCGGGACTAAGTTAAACGAGCAGTACTTC
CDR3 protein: CSARVSGTKLNEQYF

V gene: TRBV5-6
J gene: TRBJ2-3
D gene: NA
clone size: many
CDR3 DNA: TGTGCCAGCACCTTAGCGACGGGTACGCAGTATTTT
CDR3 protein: CASTLATGTQYF

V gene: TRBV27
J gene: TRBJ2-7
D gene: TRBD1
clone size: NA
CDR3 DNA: TGTGCCAGCAGTCTCGAACGGGACAGGGCTGGCCACGAGCAGTACTTC
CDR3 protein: CASSLERDRAGHEQYF

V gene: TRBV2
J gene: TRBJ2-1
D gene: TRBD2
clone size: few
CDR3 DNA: TGTGCCAGCAGATACTCGGGACTAGCGGGAGACGACAATGAGCAGTTCTTC
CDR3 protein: CASRYSGLAGDDNEQFF

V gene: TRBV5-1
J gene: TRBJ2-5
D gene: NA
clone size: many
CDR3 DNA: TGCGCCAGCAGCTTGTATCTTGAGCGGGCACCAGAGACCCAGTACTTC
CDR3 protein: CASSLYLERAPETQYF

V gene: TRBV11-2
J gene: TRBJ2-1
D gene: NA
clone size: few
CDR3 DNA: TGTGCCAGCAGCCACCCCGGGGCCAGCTCCTACAATGAGCAGTTCTTC
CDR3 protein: CASSHPGASSYNEQFF

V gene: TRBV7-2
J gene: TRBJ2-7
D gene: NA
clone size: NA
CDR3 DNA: TGTGCCAGCAGCTTTCCCCCTGGGCAGGCCCCCTACGAGCAGTACTTC
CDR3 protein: CASSFPPGQAPYEQYF

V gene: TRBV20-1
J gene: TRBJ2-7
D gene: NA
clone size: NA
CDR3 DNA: TGCAGTGCTTTGGCCGGGTCCGCCTACGAGCAGTACTTC
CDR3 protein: CSALAGSAYEQYF

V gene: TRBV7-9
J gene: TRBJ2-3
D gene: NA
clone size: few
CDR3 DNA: TGTGCCAGCAGCTTAGGCGACGGGGGGCGTACAGATACGCAGTATTTT
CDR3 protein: CASSLGDGGRTDTQYF

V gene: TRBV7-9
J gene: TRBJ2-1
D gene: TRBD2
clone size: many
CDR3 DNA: TGTGCCAGCAGCGATACTAGCGGGGGGAGGTACGGTGAGCAGTTCTTC
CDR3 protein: CASSDTSGGRYGEQFF

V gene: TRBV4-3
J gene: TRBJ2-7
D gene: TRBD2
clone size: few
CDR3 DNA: TGCGCCAGCAGCGAGAACCTAGCGGGGACCTACGAGCAGTACTTC
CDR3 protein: CASSENLAGTYEQYF

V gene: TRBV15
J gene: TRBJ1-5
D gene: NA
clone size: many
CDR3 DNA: TGTGCCACCAGCAGACAGAAGAATCAGCCCCAGCATTTT
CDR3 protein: CATSRQKNQPQHF

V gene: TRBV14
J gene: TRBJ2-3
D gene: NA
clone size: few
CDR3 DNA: TGTGCCAGCAGCCTACGACAGGTTAAGGGCACAGATACGCAGTATTTT
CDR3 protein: CASSLRQVKGTDTQYF

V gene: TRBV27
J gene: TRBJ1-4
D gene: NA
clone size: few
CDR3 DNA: TGTGCCAGCGGCGGGTATGCAACTAATGAAAAACTGTTTTTT
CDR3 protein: CASGGYATNEKLFF

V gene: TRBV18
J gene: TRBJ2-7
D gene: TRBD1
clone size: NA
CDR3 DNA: TGTGCCAGCTCACCGGGGTCGGGACAGGGTGGTTTCGAGCAGTACTTC
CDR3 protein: CASSPGSGQGGFEQYF

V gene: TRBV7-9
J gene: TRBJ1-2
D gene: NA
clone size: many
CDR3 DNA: TGTGCCAGCAGCTTGGACCTTAAGGGCTACACCTTC
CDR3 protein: CASSLDLKGYTF

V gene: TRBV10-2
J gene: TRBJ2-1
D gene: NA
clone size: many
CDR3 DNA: TGCGCCAGCAGTAAAGGCTCCTACAATGAGCAGTTCTTC
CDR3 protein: CASSKGSYNEQFF

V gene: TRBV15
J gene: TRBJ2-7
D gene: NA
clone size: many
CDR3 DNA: TGTGCCACCAGCAGAGATTTTCAGCAAGGGCAGTACTTC
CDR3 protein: CATSRDFQQGQYF

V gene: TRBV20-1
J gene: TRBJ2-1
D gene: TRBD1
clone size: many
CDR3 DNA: TGCAGTGCTCCTGACAGGGGCAATGAGCAGTTCTTC
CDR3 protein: CSAPDRGNEQFF

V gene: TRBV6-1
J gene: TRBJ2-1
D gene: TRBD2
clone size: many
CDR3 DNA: TGTGCCAGCAGTGCTAGCGGGAGGGCCTACAATGAGCAGTTCTTC
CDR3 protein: CASSASGRAYNEQFF

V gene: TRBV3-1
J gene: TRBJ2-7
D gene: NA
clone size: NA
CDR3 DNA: TGTGCCAGCAGCCAGTCGACAGCTTCCGGCTACGAGCAGTACTTC
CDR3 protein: CASSQSTASGYEQYF

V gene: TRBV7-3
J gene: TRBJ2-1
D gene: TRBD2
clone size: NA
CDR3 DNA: TGTGCCAGCAGCCCGGCGGGGGGGAGGTATGAGCAGTTCTTC
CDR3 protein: CASSPAGGRYEQFF